Each of the 26 T cell receptor beta chains below was sequenced from the same sample in a study of T cells in Graves' hyperthyroidism and ophthalmopathy. Amplified regions were TCR beta CDR3 sequences from RNA transcripts. TCR CDR3 regions were first amplified by RT-PCR with HTBI primers. TCRdb ran MiXCR on the multiplex PCR reads and lists one entry per CDR3 protein. The sample includes some 350,000 distinct CDR3 sequences, roughly 14% seen only once; the top ten take around a quarter. The sample comprised blood. Receptors originate from a woman aged 18-35 years with Graves' hyperthyroidism that later progressed to Graves' ophthalmopathy.

Only a few counts were recorded for this clonotype. The chain employs TRBV6-2 or TRBV6-3 and TRBJ2-7; TRBD2 agrees at 7 bases. The CDR3 is 14 amino acids. V trimming: 4 bases; J trimming: 3 bases; junction bases outside the gene matches: 6. Germline V CDR1 and CDR2: MNHEY, SVGEGT. The CDR3: CASSSPGGGYEQYF. The CDR3 coding sequence is TGTGCCAGCAGTTCCCCGGGGGGAGGCTACGAGCAGTACTTC.

This clonotype has ten or more counts. The chain links TRBV6-1 to TRBJ1-2; TRBD1 agrees at 11 bases. The V gene's germline CDR1 is MNHNS and CDR2 SASEGT. The CDR3 is made up of 14 amino acids. The J segment lost 7 bases and the V segment lost 6 bases, leaving 7 bases of the junction unmatched. This CDR3 is CASRSGQGAFGYTF. CDR3 DNA: TGTGCCAGCAGATCCGGACAGGGGGCCTTTGGCTACACCTTC.

This clonotype occurred once. This chain connects TRBV9 to TRBJ2-1; a possible D gene is TRBD2 (6 bases). Germline V gives CDR1 SGDLS, CDR2 YYNGEE. The CDR3 sequence is 15 residues long. The V end lost 4 bases, the J end lost 2 bases, and 13 bases lay between the germline ends. The DNA for the CDR3 is TGTGCCAGCAGCCGTTCCGGGGGTGCCTACAATGAGCAGTTCTTC. Translating gives CASSRSGGAYNEQFF.

This clonotype was seen more than once but under ten times. A much more abundant neighbour one base away suggests this may be a read error. V usage is TRBV20-1 and J usage is TRBJ2-3, with TRBD2 matching 7 bases. The V gene's germline CDR1 is DFQATT and CDR2 SNEGSKA (reference sequence). The CDR3 has 14 amino acids. CDR3 nucleotide sequence: TGCAGCCTCGGCGGGAGTGGTAACACAGATACGCAGTATTTT. Translation gives CSLGGSGNTDTQYF.

The chain recombines TRBV25-1 with TRBJ2-7; 12 bases map to TRBD1. The J segment lost 4 bases and the V segment lost 1 base, leaving 5 bases of the junction unmatched. The CDR3 sequence is 16 residues long. Germline V gene lookup returns CDR1 MGHDK and CDR2 SYGVNS. The CDR3 nucleotides read TGTGCCAGCAGTGAATTGGGGACAGGGGGCGAGTACGAGCAGTACTTC. This gives the protein CASSELGTGGEYEQYF.

Concerning this clonotype itself: Since no conserved phenylalanine or tryptophan closes the CDR3, a read error is the likely cause. The chain joins TRBV11-3 to TRBJ2-1; D possibly uses TRBD1 or TRBD2 (7 bases each). CDR1 and CDR2 from the germline V gene are SGHNT and YENEEA. V dropped 4 bases and J dropped 8 bases, with 30 bases sitting between them. CDR3 length: 19 amino acids. The CDR3 here is CASSSDRLSGLAGVDEQFS. Here the CDR3 DNA reads TGTGCCAGCAGCTCGGACAGGTTGTCGGGGCTGGCGGGAGTGGATGAGCAGTTCTCC.

This clonotype was detected ten times or more. J is TRBJ2-1 and V is TRBV12-3 or TRBV12-4; D unresolved. The CDR3 extends over 15 amino acids. Trimming took off 6 bases at V and 0 bases at J, with 12 bases between the two ends. The CDR3 loop is CASSPRRSSYNEQFF. In nucleotides, the CDR3 is TGTGCCAGCAGCCCTCGGCGGTCCTCCTACAATGAGCAGTTCTTC.

This clonotype was seen ten or more times. The chain joins TRBV12-3 or TRBV12-4 to TRBJ2-7; 10 positions agree with TRBD1. CDR3 length: 15 amino acids. Unmatched junction bases numbered 6, after V lost 3 bases and J lost 4 bases. CDR3 coding DNA: TGTGCCAGCAGTTTGTTGGGACAGGGGCCGTACGAGCAGTACTTC. The encoded protein is CASSLLGQGPYEQYF.

This clonotype was recorded once. It may be a read error: a sequence one base away is much more abundant. The chain joins TRBV28 to TRBJ2-1; 11 bases line up with TRBD2. Germline V gene data show CDR1 as MDHEN and CDR2 as SYDVKM. The CDR3 sequence is 15 residues long. Unmatched junction bases numbered 6, after V lost 6 bases and J lost 5 bases. CDR3 loop: CASRILAGAHNEQFF. CDR3 in DNA: TGTGCCAGCAGGATACTAGCGGGAGCCCACAATGAGCAGTTCTTC.

This chain connects TRBV27 to TRBJ2-7; TRBD2 agrees at 8 bases. CDR1 MNHEY and CDR2 SMNVEV come from the germline V gene (reference sequence). The CDR3 has 16 residues. V trimming: 0 bases; J trimming: 6 bases; junction bases outside the gene matches: 10. In nucleotides, the CDR3 is TGTGCCAGCAGTTTATCGAAGCGGGGGTCTTTAAGCGAGCAGTACTTC. Translating gives CASSLSKRGSLSEQYF.

This clonotype was observed many times. The J gene is TRBJ1-1, the V gene TRBV4-1; no firm D call. There are 14 residues in the CDR3. The V and J ends lost 0 bases and 0 bases respectively, with 5 bases between them. Germline assignment: CDR1 MGHRA and CDR2 YSYEKL. For the CDR3, the DNA is TGCGCCAGCAGCCAAGATCTCATGAACACTGAAGCTTTCTTT. Protein sequence: CASSQDLMNTEAFF.

This clonotype was counted at least ten times. The rearrangement links TRBV6-2 or TRBV6-3 to TRBJ1-4; possible D gene TRBD1, 5 bases. The V and J ends lost 6 bases and 6 bases respectively, with 14 bases between them. This CDR3 is built from 14 residues. Germline V gene sequence: CDR1 MNHEY, CDR2 SVGEGT. The CDR3 region is CASSVRGLDEKLFF. The CDR3 nucleotides are TGTGCCAGCAGCGTTAGGGGTCTGGATGAAAAACTGTTTTTT.

This clonotype was seen at least ten times. The chain combines TRBV7-9 with TRBJ1-4; D remains unclear. V shed 0 bases and J shed 8 bases, with 10 bases lying between them. This CDR3 is built from 14 residues. CDR1 is SEHNR and CDR2 is FQNEAQ in the germline V gene (reference sequence). The CDR3 here is CASSLAGYEEKLFF. The CDR3 nucleotides read TGTGCCAGCAGCTTAGCAGGGTACGAAGAAAAACTGTTTTTT.

The sample holds many counts of this clonotype. V gene TRBV27 combines with J gene TRBJ1-3; 7 nucleotides agree with TRBD1. This CDR3 comprises 15 residues. CDR1 is MNHEY, CDR2 SMNVEV, per germline (reference sequence). V lost 5 bases and J lost 2; bases outside the gene matches: 6. CDR3 residues: CASSQSTGAGNTIYF. CDR3 DNA sequence: TGTGCCAGCAGTCAGTCCACAGGGGCTGGAAACACCATATATTTT.

This clonotype has only one observation. The chain carries TRBV7-8 and TRBJ2-5; 9 bases are a match to TRBD2. The ends lost 3 bases at V and 3 bases at J; junction bases unmatched: 5. The CDR3 runs to 15 residues. Germline V gene data show CDR1 as SGHVS and CDR2 as FQNEAQ. As DNA, the CDR3 is TGTGCCAGCAGCTTGGCGGGAGGGCTGAAAGAGACCCAGTACTTC. It is translated as CASSLAGGLKETQYF.

This clonotype has at least ten counts. This sequence joins TRBV27 and TRBJ1-5; tentatively, D is TRBD1 (5 bases). The CDR3 runs to 20 residues. V was pared by 5 bases and J by 0 bases, with 26 bases between. Germline V gives CDR1 MNHEY, CDR2 SMNVEV (reference sequence). CDR3 DNA sequence: TGTGCCAGCAGTCGAACCCCCCGGGACGGACTCAAAGATAGCAATCAGCCCCAGCATTTT. Protein product: CASSRTPRDGLKDSNQPQHF.

This clonotype has at least ten counts. V and J are TRBV3-1 and TRBJ2-7, with D perhaps being TRBD1 or TRBD2 (5 bases each). The CDR3 loop spans 16 amino acids. The V end was cut by 4 bases, the J end by 0 bases, with 16 bases between. CDR1 and CDR2 from the germline V gene are LGHDT and YNNKEL (reference sequence). The CDR3 region has the DNA TGTGCCAGCAGCCCCGGGACCTCGTTCACCTCCTACGAGCAGTACTTC. Its translation: CASSPGTSFTSYEQYF.

This clonotype came up many times. J is TRBJ1-4 and V is TRBV2; TRBD1 agrees at 9 bases. CDR3 length equals 16 residues. With 6 bases clipped from V and 3 bases from J, the junction kept 8 bases outside the gene matches. Germline V gene sequence: CDR1 SNHLY, CDR2 FYNNEI. CDR3 protein: CASSLGQGGPNEKLFF. CDR3 sequence (DNA): TGTGCCAGCAGCCTGGGACAGGGAGGGCCTAATGAAAAACTGTTTTTT.

Turning to this clonotype: Its ends do not fully match the called genes, so a read error is possible. The chain links TRBV5-4 to TRBJ2-5; TRBD2 might be the D (5 bases). The germline V gene has CDR1 SGHNT and CDR2 YYREEE (reference sequence). The CDR3 loop spans 15 amino acids. Here the CDR3 reads CASSLDGIAGETLYF. In DNA, the CDR3 is TGTGCCAGCAGCTTGGATGGAATAGCCGGGGAGACCCTGTACTTC.

This clonotype has just a few counts. This chain uses TRBV10-3 with TRBJ1-2; TRBD1 is a possible D gene (5 bases). Germline lookup yields CDR1 ENHRY and CDR2 SYGVKD. Trimming cost V 7 bases and J 4 bases, with 10 bases left between them. CDR3 length: 12 amino acids. The CDR3 loop is CAITPDSYGYTF. In DNA form, the CDR3 reads TGTGCCATCACTCCCGACAGCTATGGCTACACCTTC.

The chain joins TRBV7-8 to TRBJ2-3; 8 bases are shared with TRBD2. Germline lookup yields CDR1 SGHVS and CDR2 FQNEAQ. Unmatched junction bases numbered 17, after V lost 5 bases and J lost 1 base. CDR3 size: 19 residues. The CDR3 sequence: CASSQEPSGPLGRTDTQYF. CDR3 DNA: TGTGCCAGCAGCCAAGAGCCTAGCGGGCCCCTGGGGCGCACAGATACGCAGTATTTT.

This clonotype appeared many times. The V and J genes are TRBV20-1 and TRBJ2-2; tentative D call: TRBD1 (5 bases). Trimming took 5 bases from V and 1 from J, leaving 17 bases between them. The CDR3 length is 16 residues. Germline assignment: CDR1 DFQATT and CDR2 SNEGSKA (reference sequence). DNA for the CDR3: TGCAGTGCTCTCACCCCGTGGGGCCAGAACACCGGGGAGCTGTTTTTT. Amino acids: CSALTPWGQNTGELFF.

This clonotype has only a few counts. At one end the junction does not follow the germline gene, possibly because of a read error. This chain connects TRBV28 to TRBJ2-5, with TRBD2 matching over 16 bases. Germline V gene lookup returns CDR1 MDHEN and CDR2 SYDVKM. The CDR3 consists of 17 residues. Written as DNA, the CDR3 is TGTGCCAGCAGTTTGGGACTAGCGGGAGGGATACAAGAGACCCAGCACTTC. Amino acid sequence: CASSLGLAGGIQETQHF. The full variable domain, in which reference TRBV28 and TRBJ2-5 provide the parts outside the CDR3, is DVKVTQSSRYLVKRTGEKVFLECVQDMDHENMFWYRQDPGLGLRLIYFSYDVKMKEKGDIPEGYSVSREKKERFSLILESASTNQTSMYLCASSLGLAGGIQETQHFGPGTRLLVL.

CDR3 coding DNA: TGTGCCAGCAGTCCTAGCGGGAGAGGTGAGACCCAGTACTTC. Protein sequence: CASSPSGRGETQYF. The chain is built from TRBV27 and TRBJ2-5; TRBD2 agrees at 10 bases. Germline V gene lookup returns CDR1 MNHEY and CDR2 SMNVEV (reference sequence). The CDR3 loop spans 14 amino acids. With V trimmed by 5 bases and J by 5 bases, 5 bases remained unmatched.

J is TRBJ2-3 and V is TRBV4-1; D unclear. This CDR3 has 17 amino acids. Germline V gene data show CDR1 as MGHRA and CDR2 as YSYEKL. Between the trimmed V and J ends, which lost 0 bases and 1 base, there was a span of 14 bases. DNA of the CDR3: TGCGCCAGCAGCCAAGACCCGGGCCCAAGGGGCACAGATACGCAGTATTTT. The encoded protein is CASSQDPGPRGTDTQYF.

V usage is TRBV15 and J usage is TRBJ2-7; D might be TRBD1 or TRBD2, each matching 5 bases. This CDR3 contains 15 residues. The germline V and J ends were trimmed by 3 bases and 5 bases, with 17 bases remaining between them. Germline V gives CDR1 LNHNV, CDR2 YYDKDF (reference sequence). CDR3 in amino acids: CATSSDRRASHEQYF. In nucleotides, the CDR3 is TGTGCCACCAGCAGCGATCGCAGGGCTAGCCACGAGCAGTACTTC. Using reference TRBV15 and TRBJ2-7 for the parts outside the CDR3, the full variable domain is DAMVIQNPRYQVTQFGKPVTLSCSQTLNHNVMYWYQQKSSQAPKLLFHYYDKDFNNEADTPDNFQSRRPNTSFCFLDIRSPGLGDTAMYLCATSSDRRASHEQYFGPGTRLTVT.